This T cell receptor (beta chain) was captured in a study of shared clonotypes between healthy human individuals. General study points: Clonotypes that were shared across a handful of donors made up approximately 5% of naive CD4 clonotypes. Estimated richness was generally greater in naive than memory subsets. The rarefaction results pointed to incomplete sorted-subset sequencing despite large depth.

The germline CDR1 and CDR2 sequences are SGHTA and FQGNSA. With V trimmed by 4 bases and J by 9 bases, 9 bases remained unmatched. The CDR3 loop spans 14 amino acids. The protocol was immunoSEQ multiplex PCR, while the TCRdb copy is restricted to in-frame clones and leaves out a portion. The sample contains under 1 million clones, roughly 92% of which appear only once. About this clone: What it binds is unknown.

Naive-designated CD8 cells lacked CD45RO, were positively enriched for CCR7, and omitted terminally differentiated effector memory CD45RA+ cells. Specimen: naive CD8+ T cells sorted from blood. This chain links TRBV7-2 with TRBJ2-1, with 7 bases fitting TRBD2. The source of this sequence is a man aged 30 to 39 in good health. This CDR3 reads CASSSRLASGEQFF. In nucleotides, the CDR3 is TGTGCCAGCAGCTCTCGACTAGCCTCTGGTGAGCAGTTCTTC.